This TCR beta chain was observed in a study of shared clonotypes between healthy human individuals. CD45RO-negative, CCR7-positively selected cells formed the naive CD8 fraction, excluding terminally differentiated effector memory CD45RA+ cells. TCRdb's table, derived via immunoSEQ multiplex PCR, lists solely in-frame clones and lacks some. The table has fewer than 850,000 clones, about 96% seen once. V lost 5 bases and J 1 base, leaving 14 bases between the germline ends. Per germline, CDR1 MNHEY and CDR2 SMNVEV (reference sequence). The CDR3 sequence is 15 residues long. A note on this clone: What it binds is not known.

General study results and limits: Larger richness was generally estimated for naive than memory subsets. Limited genetic and exposure-history diversity came from having few donors. At large depth, rarefaction still showed sorted-subset sequencing to be incomplete.

The chain employs TRBV27 and TRBJ2-5, with unresolved D. This clonotype was obtained from a man between 25 and 39 years old in good health. The sequenced material came from naive CD8+ T cells sorted from blood. The CDR3 nucleotides read TGTGCCAGCAGTCCCAACTCGGTCTCCCAAGAGACCCAGTACTTC. This encodes CASSPNSVSQETQYF.